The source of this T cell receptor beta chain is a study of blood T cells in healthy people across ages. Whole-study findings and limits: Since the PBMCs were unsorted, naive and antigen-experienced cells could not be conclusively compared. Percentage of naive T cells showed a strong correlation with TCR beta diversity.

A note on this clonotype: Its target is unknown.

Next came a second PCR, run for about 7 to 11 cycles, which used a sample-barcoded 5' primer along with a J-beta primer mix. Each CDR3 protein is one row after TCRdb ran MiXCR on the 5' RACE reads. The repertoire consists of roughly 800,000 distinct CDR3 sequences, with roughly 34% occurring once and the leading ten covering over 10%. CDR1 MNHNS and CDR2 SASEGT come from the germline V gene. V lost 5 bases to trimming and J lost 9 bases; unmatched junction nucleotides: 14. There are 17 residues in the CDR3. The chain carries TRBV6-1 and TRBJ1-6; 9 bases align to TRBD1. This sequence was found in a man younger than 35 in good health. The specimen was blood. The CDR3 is CASSLGQGGEVGSPLHF. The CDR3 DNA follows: TGTGCCAGCAGTCTGGGACAGGGAGGAGAAGTTGGTTCACCCCTCCACTTT.